What follows is one T cell receptor (beta chain) and its context. No antigen is known for it. Other autoimmune diseases, uncontrolled infections, pregnancy or lactation excluded patients from enrollment. Clinical symptoms, serum thyroxine, TRAb, thyroid ultrasound and orbital computed tomography formed the basis of diagnosis. The CDR3 has 17 amino acids. Losses at the gene ends were 1 base for V and 8 bases for J; bases not matched to a gene: 8. Germline V gives CDR1 LNHNV, CDR2 YYDKDF (reference sequence). The study amplified TCR beta CDR3 regions using RNA transcripts. An opening RT-PCR round employed HTBI primers and preceded a second-round multiplex PCR. One entry per CDR3 protein, called by TCRdb with MiXCR from the multiplex PCR reads. The table records 600,000 to 700,000 distinct CDR3 sequences, about two fifths of them present only once. The entry originates in a study of Graves' ophthalmopathy and Graves' hyperthyroidism. Study-wide findings and caveats: Blood contained most expanded thyroid clonotypes exceeding 0.001 frequency.

Sample: peripheral blood. This sequence originates from an adult man with Graves' ophthalmopathy. The chain uses TRBV15 and TRBJ1-6, with TRBD1 identical over 10 bases. The CDR3 is CATSRVWDRGGDSPLHF. CDR3 coding DNA: TGTGCCACCAGCAGAGTGTGGGACAGGGGTGGCGATTCACCCCTCCACTTT.